These 20 T cell receptor beta chains came from one sample sequenced in a study of a mutant IDH1 vaccine in newly diagnosed glioma. Regarding time point: week 23, last vaccination. One vaccine dose held 300 ug of mutant IDH1 20-mer peptide and came with topical imiquimod. These TCRs are of unknown antigen specificity. The repertoire was sequenced with immunoSEQ multiplex PCR; TCRdb's copy has only in-frame clones and lacks some. Altogether 70,000 to 95,000 clones are present, 85% being singletons, with the ten largest covering approximately 0.8%. The sample consisted of PBMCs, taken from a glioma patient whose treatment included an IDH1 peptide vaccine. The receptors derive from a woman aged 45-65 years with glioma.

This chain links TRBV5-1 with TRBJ2-3; 13 bases line up with TRBD2. The CDR3 runs 17 residues. The germline V gene has CDR1 SGHRS and CDR2 YFSETQ. The junction had 4 bases not matched to a gene; V was cut back by 0 bases and J by 3 bases. The CDR3, as DNA: TGCGCCAGCAGCTTGGGAGGACTAGCGGGAGCTACAGATACGCAGTATTTT. It is translated as CASSLGGLAGATDTQYF.

The count of this clone is one. This sequence joins TRBV7-9 and TRBJ2-7, with 9 bases fitting TRBD1. V trimming: 5 bases; J trimming: 2 bases; junction bases outside the gene matches: 7. Germline-derived CDR1 and CDR2 are SEHNR and FQNEAQ (reference sequence). The CDR3 is 15 residues long. The CDR3: CASSPRDRAAYEQYF. For the CDR3, the DNA is TGTGCCAGCAGCCCCCGGGACAGGGCCGCCTACGAGCAGTACTTC.

This clone was counted only a few times. The rearrangement joins TRBV29-1 to TRBJ1-3; no reliable D call. Germline CDR1 SQVTM, CDR2 ANQGSEA. V was pared by 6 bases and J by 4 bases, with 7 bases between. CDR3 size: 11 residues. CDR3 coding DNA: TGCAGCGTGGATGACGGAAACACCATATATTTT. This codes for CSVDDGNTIYF.

The chain combines TRBV9 with TRBJ1-2; D is perhaps TRBD1 (5 bases). CDR3 length: 14 residues. CDR1 is SGDLS and CDR2 is YYNGEE in the germline V gene. V lost 0 bases, J lost 4 bases, and 10 bases lay in between. The CDR3 nucleotides read TGTGCCAGCAGCGTAGGTAGCGGGGGCTATGGCTACACCTTC. This codes for CASSVGSGGYGYTF.

V and J are TRBV5-6 and TRBJ1-2; 7 bases map to TRBD1. This CDR3 has 15 residues. Germline assignment: CDR1 SGHDT and CDR2 YYEEEE. The V gene end was trimmed by 3 bases and the J gene end by 4 bases; junction bases not matched to a gene: 9. The CDR3 protein is CASSSQDRTRYGYTF. Here the CDR3 DNA reads TGTGCCAGCAGCTCTCAGGACAGGACCCGCTATGGCTACACCTTC.

This clone came up once. The chain couples TRBV14 to TRBJ1-1; D remains ambiguous. V was pared by 4 bases and J by 4 bases, with 4 bases between. The germline V gene has CDR1 SGHDN and CDR2 FVKESK. The CDR3 runs to 11 residues. Here the CDR3 reads CASSLSTEAFF. CDR3 nucleotides: TGTGCCAGCAGCCTCTCCACTGAAGCTTTCTTT.

This chain uses TRBV7-2 with TRBJ1-1, with D possibly being TRBD1 (5 bases). The ends were cut back, 4 bases at V and 3 bases at J, with 9 bases in the middle. This CDR3 is built from 13 residues. Germline CDR1 SGHTA, CDR2 FQGNSA. CDR3 coding DNA: TGTGCCAGCAGCTCCCAGGGAGACACTGAAGCTTTCTTT. Translating it yields CASSSQGDTEAFF.

The DNA for the CDR3 is TGCGCCAGCAGCCAAAGACAGGGAGGCACTGAAGCTTTCTTT. Protein sequence: CASSQRQGGTEAFF. V and J are TRBV4-1 and TRBJ1-1; 7 positions match TRBD1. Looked up from germline, CDR1 is MGHRA and CDR2 is YSYEKL. This CDR3 has 14 amino acids. Trimming cost V 2 bases and J 4 bases; bases outside gene matches: 4.

The gene calls are TRBV11-2 and TRBJ1-2; the D gene is possibly TRBD1 (6 bases). This CDR3 has 13 residues. Trimming removed 4 bases at V and 4 bases at J, with 10 bases between. Germline V gene sequence: CDR1 SGHAT, CDR2 FQNNGV. The CDR3 DNA reads TGTGCCAGCAGCTGGGAGGGGGTCTATGGCTACACCTTC. Translated: CASSWEGVYGYTF.

Of note for this clone: The junction and the germline gene differ at one end; a read error may be behind it. The rearrangement joins TRBV10-3 to TRBJ2-7; 10 bases are a match to TRBD1. Germline V gene lookup returns CDR1 ENHRY and CDR2 SYGVKD. The CDR3 is 11 amino acids. The CDR3 nucleotides are TGTGCCATCAGTGAAGGGGACAGGGGCACCTTC. This codes for CAISEGDRGTF.

This chain uses TRBV6-5 with TRBJ1-1; D may be TRBD1 (6 bases). The CDR3 extends over 12 amino acids. The V gene lost 6 bases and the J gene lost 8 bases, with 13 bases spanning the gap. Germline assignment: CDR1 MNHEY and CDR2 SVGAGI. CDR3 amino acids: CASSRPGQEAFF. Here the CDR3 DNA reads TGTGCCAGCAGCAGACCGGGACAAGAAGCTTTCTTT.

This clone showed up just once. The V call is TRBV27, the J call TRBJ2-5; a weak D match, TRBD1 (6 bases). Deletions cut 5 bases from V and 4 bases from J, with 11 bases between. This CDR3 spans 13 amino acids. CDR1 and CDR2 (germline): MNHEY, SMNVEV (reference sequence). In DNA form, the CDR3 reads TGTGCCAGCAGTCCAGGGGTAGGAGAGACCCAGTACTTC. Its protein is CASSPGVGETQYF.

This rearrangement joins TRBV30 to TRBJ1-3, with 9 bases identical to TRBD1. The CDR3 covers 14 residues. CDR1 and CDR2 from the germline V gene are GTSNPN and SVGIG (reference sequence). The junction had 6 bases not matched to a gene; V was cut back by 8 bases and J by 1 base. The CDR3 sequence is CATDRGRSGNTIYF. The CDR3 DNA follows: TGTGCCACGGACAGGGGCCGGTCTGGAAACACCATATATTTT.

The CDR3 reads CASSLAGGAADTQYF. The CDR3 DNA sequence: TGTGCCAGCAGCTTAGCGGGAGGGGCGGCAGATACGCAGTATTTT. This chain connects TRBV7-9 to TRBJ2-3; 7 bases line up with TRBD2. The CDR3 runs 15 residues. With 0 bases clipped from V and 4 bases from J, the junction kept 4 bases outside the gene matches. Germline CDR1 is SEHNR and CDR2 is FQNEAQ (reference sequence).

J is TRBJ2-2 and V is TRBV30; TRBD2 might be the D (6 bases). Germline loops: CDR1 GTSNPN, CDR2 SVGIG (reference sequence). This CDR3 has 13 amino acids. The germline V and J ends were trimmed by 3 bases and 2 bases, with 7 bases remaining between them. The CDR3: CAWRLANTGELFF. The CDR3 bases are TGTGCCTGGAGACTAGCCAACACCGGGGAGCTGTTTTTT.

DNA of the CDR3: TGTGCCAGCGGGAGGGCAGGGGGTAACTACGAGCAGTACTTC. Amino acids: CASGRAGGNYEQYF. The rearrangement links TRBV6-5 to TRBJ2-7, with D perhaps being TRBD1 or TRBD2 (7 bases each). The CDR3 runs to 14 residues. Trimming shortened V by 8 bases and J by 3 bases, and 17 bases separated the two germline ends. In germline, CDR1 is MNHEY, CDR2 SVGAGI.

The chain combines TRBV5-4 with TRBJ2-2; TRBD2 aligns across 10 bases. This CDR3 has 16 residues. Germline loops: CDR1 SGHNT, CDR2 YYREEE (reference sequence). V was pared by 3 bases and J by 1 base, with 3 bases of the junction left unmatched. For the CDR3, the DNA is TGTGCCAGCAGCTCGCTAGCGGGAGTGAACACCGGGGAGCTGTTTTTT. It translates to CASSSLAGVNTGELFF.

V is TRBV7-9 and J is TRBJ2-1; TRBD2 matches at 15 bases. Germline CDR1 is SEHNR and CDR2 is FQNEAQ (reference sequence). The junction had 5 bases not matched to a gene; V was cut back by 0 bases and J by 8 bases. The CDR3 loop spans 17 amino acids. CDR3 region: CASSLAGLAGGDHEQFF. Written as DNA, the CDR3 is TGTGCCAGCAGCTTAGCGGGACTAGCGGGAGGAGACCATGAGCAGTTCTTC.

The gene calls are TRBV4-1 and TRBJ1-1; D unclear. The CDR3 runs to 16 residues. V lost 7 bases and J 1 base, leaving 19 bases between the germline ends. Germline CDR1 MGHRA, CDR2 YSYEKL. The DNA for the CDR3 is TGCGCCAGCACCCAGTCCCCTCTCCCAGGGAACACTGAAGCTTTCTTT. This encodes CASTQSPLPGNTEAFF.

The V call is TRBV19, the J call TRBJ2-5; possibly TRBD2 for D (7 bases). The V and J ends lost 4 bases and 5 bases respectively, with 17 bases between them. Germline V gene lookup returns CDR1 LNHDA and CDR2 SQIVND (reference sequence). The CDR3 runs 15 residues. CDR3 coding DNA: TGTGCCAGTAGTACCCCATGGGGAGGGGGGGAGACCCAGTACTTC. The encoded protein is CASSTPWGGGETQYF.